The present T cell receptor beta chain was sequenced within a study of cytomegalovirus exposure and HLA in healthy donors. Study-wide results and limits: It was reportedly the case that the classifier diagnosed cytomegalovirus status with high specificity and sensitivity. Usually a TCR sequence was rare, but some public TCRs were found in many donors.

The V gene end was trimmed by 8 bases and the J gene end by 6 bases; junction bases not matched to a gene: 3. The CDR3 loop spans 12 amino acids. Germline V lookup: CDR1 SGHAT, CDR2 FQNNGV. Assay: immunoSEQ multiplex PCR; the TCRdb copy retains only in-frame clones and omits some. The sample has over 55,000 clones, 75% to 95% seen once. Details on this clone: Its antigen is currently unknown.

The chain combines TRBV11-2 with TRBJ2-2, with 7 bases matching TRBD2. The receptor comes from a young man in good health and CMV-seronegative. The sequenced sample was PBMCs. In DNA form, the CDR3 reads TGTGCCAGCCGAGGGAGGGCCGGGGAGCTGTTTTTT. Its protein is CASRGRAGELFF.